This passage covers 5 T cell receptor beta chains from one sample sequenced in a study of molecular identifiers for immune sequencing clone quantification. TCRdb re-called the PCR reads with MiXCR, one entry per CDR3 protein. The data contain about 40,000 distinct CDR3 sequences, about 24% of them singletons. Sequencing was done on a sample of naive CD8+ T cells from blood, with Jurkat cell RNA spiked in. Specified subset: FACS-sorted CD8+CD4-CCR7+CD45RA+ naive T cells. These receptors were obtained from a human donor in good health. Some libraries in this study had Jurkat cell RNA spiked in.

This clonotype was observed at least ten times. J is TRBJ2-5 and V is TRBV5-1; the match to TRBD2 covers 8 bases. This CDR3 spans 14 amino acids. Trimming took 1 base from V and 4 from J; bases not matched to a gene: 3. Germline CDR1 and CDR2: SGHRS and YFSETQ. The CDR3 DNA is TGCGCCAGCAGCTTGACCGGGGGGGGAGAGACCCAGTACTTC. This sequence encodes CASSLTGGGETQYF.

This chain connects TRBV4-3 to TRBJ2-1, with D unclear. From germline, CDR1 is LGHNA and CDR2 YSLEER. CDR3 length: 15 amino acids. V was shortened by 1 base and J by 4 bases, with 11 bases between the two germline ends. The CDR3 is CASSQAPPRYNEQFF. Written as DNA, the CDR3 is TGCGCCAGCAGCCAAGCCCCCCCCAGATACAATGAGCAGTTCTTC.

Note on this clonotype: A read error may explain this, as a much larger clone is one base away. The V call is TRBV9, the J call TRBJ2-7, with TRBD1 matching 7 bases. J lost 4 bases, V lost 4 bases, and 2 bases had no gene match. Germline V gene sequence: CDR1 SGDLS, CDR2 YYNGEE. This CDR3 contains 12 residues. CDR3 DNA sequence: TGTGCCAGCAGCTCCAGGGGGTACGAGCAGTACGTC. This codes for CASSSRGYEQYV.

The chain employs TRBV5-6 and TRBJ1-1, with TRBD1 as a possible D gene (5 bases). The CDR3 runs to 12 residues. In germline, CDR1 is SGHDT, CDR2 YYEEEE. The germline V and J ends were trimmed by 0 bases and 7 bases, with 7 bases remaining between them. CDR3 loop: CASSLGQNEAFF. For the CDR3, the DNA is TGTGCCAGCAGCTTGGGACAGAATGAAGCTTTCTTT.

Concerning this clonotype itself: A single base separates this from a much larger clone, so it may be a read error. This rearrangement joins TRBV6-2 or TRBV6-3 to TRBJ2-3; 7 bases are a match to TRBD2. CDR1 and CDR2 from the germline V gene are MNHEY and SVGEGT. V trimming: 6 bases; J trimming: 4 bases; junction bases outside the gene matches: 10. The length of the CDR3 is 15 residues. CDR3 DNA sequence: TGTGCCAGCAGAATTGGGACTACCTACCCAGATACGCAGTATTTT. This gives the protein CASRIGTTYPDTQYF.